The clone carrying this T cell receptor (beta chain) was seen many times. Its antigen is currently unknown. The repertoire was sequenced with immunoSEQ multiplex PCR; TCRdb's copy has only in-frame clones and lacks some. The sample presents approximately 42,000 clones, none singletons. The data were taken from a study of T cell clonality in common variable immunodeficiency. General study results and limits: Shared TCRbeta clones were fewer between CVID subjects than controls. T cell subpopulation sequencing would be needed to explain CVID clonality.

Sequenced input: peripheral blood mononuclear cells. The receptor's source is a person aged 18 to 75 in good health.

The CDR3 bases that were read are TGTGCCAGCAAGTCTAGCGGGTTTCAAGAGACC. As protein: CASKSSGFQET. The whole CDR3 protein is CASKSSGFQETQYF. The chain carries TRBV2 and TRBJ2-5; TRBD2 matches at 8 bases. The sequenced fragment ends 3 residues before the CDR3 boundary, so the rest is inferred from the germline J gene. CDR3 length equals 14 residues. The trim removed 7 bases at V and 2 bases at J, leaving 6 bases unmatched. Per germline, CDR1 SNHLY and CDR2 FYNNEI.